This note documents a single TCR beta chain sequence. The entry originates in a study of blood T cell repertoires in COVID-19. The authors' processing: Amplification of reference gene primers provided the estimated nucleated cell counts. Here immunoSEQ multiplex PCR was the method, and the copy in TCRdb shows in-frame clones only, minus some. The D gene and trimming were derived from the DNA, and the V and J assignments and clone size from that table. The sample includes around 620,000 clones, about 87% of them seen just once. This CDR3 has 10 amino acids. Germline assignment: CDR1 DFQATT and CDR2 SNEGSKA (reference sequence).

This clonotype originated in a woman aged 18 to 35 with acute or convalescent COVID-19. The rearrangement uses TRBV20-1 and TRBJ1-2; D not resolved. Sequenced sample: peripheral blood. The CDR3 bases are TGCCTGGCAGTTGACTATGGCTACACCTTC. Residues: CLAVDYGYTF.